The T cell receptor beta chain under discussion was sequenced for a study of T cells after yellow fever vaccination. The CDR3 covers 16 residues. On this clonotype: At one end, the junction sequence differs from germline, possibly due to a read error.

TCRdb independently ran MiXCR on the 5' RACE reads; one entry per CDR3 protein. The sample lists a few hundred thousand distinct CDR3 sequences; 17% were seen once. The sequencing used PBMCs, collected 4 to 5 days after the first yellow fever vaccination. This chain joins TRBV12-3 or TRBV12-4 and TRBJ1-6, with a tentative D call TRBD1 (6 bases). The origin of this receptor is a man younger than 30 who received the YFV17D yellow fever vaccine. CDR3 DNA: TGTGCCAGCAGTTTTGGGTTACGGGGGCGGAATTCACACCTCCACTTT. This translates into CASSFGLRGRNSHLHF.